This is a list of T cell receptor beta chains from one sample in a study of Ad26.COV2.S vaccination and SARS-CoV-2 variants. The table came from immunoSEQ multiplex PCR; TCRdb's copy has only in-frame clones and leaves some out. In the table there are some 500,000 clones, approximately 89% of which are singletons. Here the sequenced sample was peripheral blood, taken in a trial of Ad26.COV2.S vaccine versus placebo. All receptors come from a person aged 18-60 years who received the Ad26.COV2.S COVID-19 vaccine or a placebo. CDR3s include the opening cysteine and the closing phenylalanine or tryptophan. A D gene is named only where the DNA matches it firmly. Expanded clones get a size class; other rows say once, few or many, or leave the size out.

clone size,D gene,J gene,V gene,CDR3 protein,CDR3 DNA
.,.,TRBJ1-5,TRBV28,CASTQGNQPQHF,TGTGCCAGCACTCAGGGGAATCAGCCCCAGCATTTT
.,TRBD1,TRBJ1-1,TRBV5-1,CASSLNRGIRAEAFF,TGCGCCAGCAGCTTGAACAGGGGGATTCGGGCTGAAGCTTTCTTT
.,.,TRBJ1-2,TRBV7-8,CASSLHRTSNYGYTF,TGTGCCAGCAGCCTACACCGTACTTCTAACTATGGCTACACCTTC
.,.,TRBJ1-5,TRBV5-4,CASSLGPELEQPQHF,TGTGCCAGCAGCTTGGGGCCTGAGCTCGAGCAGCCCCAGCATTTT
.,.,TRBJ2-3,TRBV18,CASSPSETVYSTDTQYF,TGTGCCAGCTCACCTAGCGAGACTGTTTATAGCACAGATACGCAGTATTTT
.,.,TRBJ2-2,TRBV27,CASSPGRGESDTGELFF,TGTGCCAGCAGCCCCGGGCGGGGAGAATCGGACACCGGGGAGCTGTTTTTT
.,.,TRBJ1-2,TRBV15,CATSRDSGFYGYTF,TGTGCCACCAGCAGAGACAGCGGATTCTATGGCTACACCTTC
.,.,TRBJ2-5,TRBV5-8,CASNWETQYF,TGTGCCAGCAATTGGGAGACCCAGTACTTC
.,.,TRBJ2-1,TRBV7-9,CASRSSTGGSYNEQFF,TGTGCCAGCAGAAGTTCGACAGGAGGATCCTACAATGAGCAGTTCTTC
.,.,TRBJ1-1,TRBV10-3,CAISDGDRNTEAFF,TGTGCCATCAGTGATGGAGACAGGAACACTGAAGCTTTCTTT
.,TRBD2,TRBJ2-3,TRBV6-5,CASSYWGGGGTDTQYF,TGTGCCAGCAGTTACTGGGGGGGTGGAGGCACAGATACGCAGTATTTT
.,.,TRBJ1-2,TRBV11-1,CASSLAPGRLIYGYTF,TGTGCCAGCAGCTTAGCCCCGGGACGGCTAATCTATGGCTACACCTTC
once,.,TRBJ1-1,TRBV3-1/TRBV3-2,CASSQEGPVTEAFF,TGTGCCAGTAGCCAAGAGGGCCCAGTGACTGAAGCTTTCTTT
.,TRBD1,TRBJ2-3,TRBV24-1,CATSDYRGLTDTQYF,TGTGCCACCAGTGATTACAGGGGGCTGACAGATACGCAGTATTTT
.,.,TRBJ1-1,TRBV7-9,CASSLQGTMNTEAFF,TGTGCCAGCAGCTTACAGGGGACGATGAACACTGAAGCTTTCTTT
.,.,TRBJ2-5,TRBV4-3,CASSQGGFETQYF,TGCGCCAGCAGCCAAGGTGGTTTCGAGACCCAGTACTTC
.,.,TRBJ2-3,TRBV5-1,CASGEQDTQYF,TGCGCCAGCGGAGAGCAAGATACGCAGTATTTT
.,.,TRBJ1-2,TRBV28,CASSDVLRGEGYTF,TGTGCCAGCAGTGATGTCCTTCGGGGGGAGGGCTACACCTTC
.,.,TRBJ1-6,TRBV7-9,CATRGGIHNSPLHF,TGTGCCACCCGGGGAGGGATACATAATTCACCCCTCCACTTT
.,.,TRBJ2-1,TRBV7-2,CASSLDRGGAYEQFF,TGTGCCAGCAGCTTAGATAGAGGCGGGGCGTATGAGCAGTTCTTC
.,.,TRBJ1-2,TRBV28,CASSLGGQIGYTF,TGTGCCAGCAGTTTAGGGGGTCAGATAGGCTACACCTTC
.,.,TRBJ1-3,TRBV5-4,CASSLVGGGGNTIYF,TGTGCCAGCAGCTTGGTGGGGGGCGGTGGAAACACCATATATTTT
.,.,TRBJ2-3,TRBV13,CASSLGLGTGLDTQYF,TGTGCCAGCAGCTTAGGCCTTGGTACAGGGCTAGATACGCAGTATTTT
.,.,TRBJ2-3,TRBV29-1,CSVDDGRTDTQYF,TGCAGCGTTGATGACGGGAGAACAGATACGCAGTATTTT
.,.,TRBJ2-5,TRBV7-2,CASSSLTGTLQTQYF,TGTGCCAGCAGCTCCCTGACAGGGACTTTACAGACCCAGTACTTC